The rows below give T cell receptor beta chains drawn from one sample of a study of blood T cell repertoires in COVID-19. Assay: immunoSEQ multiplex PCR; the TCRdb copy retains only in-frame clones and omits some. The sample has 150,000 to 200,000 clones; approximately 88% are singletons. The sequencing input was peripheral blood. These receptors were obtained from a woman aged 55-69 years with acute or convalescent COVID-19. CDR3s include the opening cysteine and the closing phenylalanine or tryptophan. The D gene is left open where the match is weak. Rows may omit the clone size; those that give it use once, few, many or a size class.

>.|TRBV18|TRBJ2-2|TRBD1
CASSPPAGQANTGELFF
TGTGCCAGCTCACCACCGGCTGGACAGGCGAACACCGGGGAGCTGTTTTTT
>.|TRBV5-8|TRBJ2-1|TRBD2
CASSLVLFSGGPTHNEQFF
TGTGCCAGCAGCTTGGTTTTGTTTAGCGGGGGCCCTACACACAATGAGCAGTTCTTC
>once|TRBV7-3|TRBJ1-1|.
CASSRYRETEAFF
TGTGCCAGCAGCCGATACAGGGAGACTGAAGCTTTCTTT
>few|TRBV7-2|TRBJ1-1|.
CASSVSMVRNTEAFF
TGTGCCAGCAGCGTCTCAATGGTCAGGAACACTGAAGCTTTCTTT
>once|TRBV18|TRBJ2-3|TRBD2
CASTRGGGPTDTQYF
TGTGCCAGCACCCGGGGCGGGGGGCCTACAGATACGCAGTATTTT
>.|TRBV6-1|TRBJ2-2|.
CASSEPIRLNTGELFF
TGTGCCAGCAGTGAACCTATAAGACTGAACACCGGGGAGCTGTTTTTT
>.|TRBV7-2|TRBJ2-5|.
CASSPRAGYQETQYF
TGTGCCAGCAGCCCCCGGGCAGGGTACCAAGAGACCCAGTACTTC
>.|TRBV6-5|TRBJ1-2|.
CASSPRGTYGYTF
TGTGCCAGCAGTCCCCGGGGGACCTATGGCTACACCTTC
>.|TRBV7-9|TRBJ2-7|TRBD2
CASSLGNSGGSEQYF
TGTGCCAGCAGCTTGGGTAATAGCGGGGGTTCCGAGCAGTACTTC
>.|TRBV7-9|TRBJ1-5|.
CASSPTGNQPQHF
TGTGCCAGCAGCCCAACGGGCAATCAGCCCCAGCATTTT
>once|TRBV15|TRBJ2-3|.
CATSRALLVGGSTDTQYF
TGTGCCACCAGCAGAGCACTCCTCGTGGGGGGTAGCACAGATACGCAGTATTTT